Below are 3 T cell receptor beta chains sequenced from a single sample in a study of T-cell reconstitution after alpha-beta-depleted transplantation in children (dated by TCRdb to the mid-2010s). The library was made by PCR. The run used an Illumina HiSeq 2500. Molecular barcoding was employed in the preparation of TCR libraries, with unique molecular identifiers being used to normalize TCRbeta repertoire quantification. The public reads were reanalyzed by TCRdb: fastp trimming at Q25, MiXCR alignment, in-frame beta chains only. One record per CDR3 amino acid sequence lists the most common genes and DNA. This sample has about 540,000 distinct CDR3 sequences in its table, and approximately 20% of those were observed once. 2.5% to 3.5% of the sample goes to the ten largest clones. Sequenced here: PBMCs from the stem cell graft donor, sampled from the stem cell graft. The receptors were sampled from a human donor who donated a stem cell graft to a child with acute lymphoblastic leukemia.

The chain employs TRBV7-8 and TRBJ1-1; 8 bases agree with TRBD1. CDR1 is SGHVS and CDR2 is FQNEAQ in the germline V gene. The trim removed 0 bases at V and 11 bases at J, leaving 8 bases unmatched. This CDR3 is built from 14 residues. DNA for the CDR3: TGTGCCAGCAGCTTAGCAGGAACAGGGGGGTGGGCTTTCTTT. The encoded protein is CASSLAGTGGWAFF.

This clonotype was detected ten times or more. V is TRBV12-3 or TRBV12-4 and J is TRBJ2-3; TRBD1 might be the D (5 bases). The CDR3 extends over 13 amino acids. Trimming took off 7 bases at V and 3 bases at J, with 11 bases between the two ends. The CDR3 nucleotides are TGTGCCAGCACCGACAGATGGACAGATACGCAGTATTTT. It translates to CASTDRWTDTQYF.

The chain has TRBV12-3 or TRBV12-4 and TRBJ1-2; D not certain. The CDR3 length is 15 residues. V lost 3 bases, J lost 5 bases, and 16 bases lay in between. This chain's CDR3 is CASSFKSGIKYGYTF. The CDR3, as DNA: TGTGCCAGCAGTTTCAAGTCGGGCATCAAATATGGCTACACCTTC.